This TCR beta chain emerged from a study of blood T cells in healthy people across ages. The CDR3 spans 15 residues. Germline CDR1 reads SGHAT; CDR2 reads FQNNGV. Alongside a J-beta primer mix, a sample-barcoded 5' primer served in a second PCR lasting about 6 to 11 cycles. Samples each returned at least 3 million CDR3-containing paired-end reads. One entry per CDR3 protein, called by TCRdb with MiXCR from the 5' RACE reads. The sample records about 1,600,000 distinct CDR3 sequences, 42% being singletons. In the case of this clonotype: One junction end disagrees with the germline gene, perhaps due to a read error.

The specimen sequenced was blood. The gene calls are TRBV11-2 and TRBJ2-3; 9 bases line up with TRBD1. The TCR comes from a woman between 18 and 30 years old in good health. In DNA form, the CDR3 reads TGTGCCAGCAGCCCTCCGGACAGGGGTACAGGTACGCAGTATTTT. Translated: CASSPPDRGTGTQYF.